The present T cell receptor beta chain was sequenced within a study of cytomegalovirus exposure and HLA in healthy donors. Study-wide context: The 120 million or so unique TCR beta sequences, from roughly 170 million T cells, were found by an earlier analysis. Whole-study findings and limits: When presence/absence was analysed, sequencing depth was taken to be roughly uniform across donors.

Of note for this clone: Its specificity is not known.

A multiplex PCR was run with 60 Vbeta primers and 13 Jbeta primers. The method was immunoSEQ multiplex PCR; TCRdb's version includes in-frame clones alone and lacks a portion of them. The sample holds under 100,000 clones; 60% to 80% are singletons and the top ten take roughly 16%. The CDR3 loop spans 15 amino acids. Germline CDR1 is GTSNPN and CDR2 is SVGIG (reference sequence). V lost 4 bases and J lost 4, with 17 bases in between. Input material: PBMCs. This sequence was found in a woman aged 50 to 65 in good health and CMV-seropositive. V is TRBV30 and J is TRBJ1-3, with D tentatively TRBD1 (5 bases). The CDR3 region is CAWTHRGFAGNTIYF. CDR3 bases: TGTGCCTGGACTCATCGGGGGTTCGCCGGAAACACCATATATTTT.